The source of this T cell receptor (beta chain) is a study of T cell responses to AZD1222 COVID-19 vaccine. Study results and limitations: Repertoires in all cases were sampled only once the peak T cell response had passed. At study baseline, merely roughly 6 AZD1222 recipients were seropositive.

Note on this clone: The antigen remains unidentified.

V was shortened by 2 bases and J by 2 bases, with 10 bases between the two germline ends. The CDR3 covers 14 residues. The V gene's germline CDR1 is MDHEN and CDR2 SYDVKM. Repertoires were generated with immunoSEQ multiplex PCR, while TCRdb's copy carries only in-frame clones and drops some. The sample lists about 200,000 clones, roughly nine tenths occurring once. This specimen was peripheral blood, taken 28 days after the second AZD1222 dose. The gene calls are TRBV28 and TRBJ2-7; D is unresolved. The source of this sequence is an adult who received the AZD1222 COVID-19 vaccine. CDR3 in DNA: TGTGCCAGCAGTTTAACCCTACCCCCCTACGAGCAGTACTTC. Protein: CASSLTLPPYEQYF. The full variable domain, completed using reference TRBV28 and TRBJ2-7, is DVKVTQSSRYLVKRTGEKVFLECVQDMDHENMFWYRQDPGLGLRLIYFSYDVKMKEKGDIPEGYSVSREKKERFSLILESASTNQTSMYLCASSLTLPPYEQYFGPGTRLTVT.